This is a list of T cell receptor beta chains from one sample in a study of human T cells and chemical hapten exposure. Each CDR3 protein gets one entry after TCRdb re-called the reads with MiXCR. The sample shows 100,000 to 150,000 distinct CDR3 sequences, less than 10% of them seen only once. Sequencing was done on a sample of whole blood. These receptors were collected from a human donor in good health. Some clones in this sample may be carry-over from other donors' samples. Both conserved end residues are part of each CDR3. The order of the fields is D gene, J gene, V gene, CDR3 protein. The D gene is left open where the match is weak.

>-|TRBJ1-4|TRBV5-4
CASSEGANEKLFF
>-|TRBJ1-3|TRBV6-5
CASSYLLPGSSGNTIYF
>TRBD1|TRBJ1-2|TRBV6-6
CASSPGQGGSYGYTF
>TRBD1|TRBJ1-6|TRBV14
CASSQDQTGGYNSPLHF
>TRBD1|TRBJ1-5|TRBV6-2/TRBV6-3
CASSWTGGNQPQHF
>TRBD1|TRBJ1-5|TRBV20-1
CSARDPGQGRGQPQHF
>-|TRBJ2-7|TRBV7-9
CASSLPGSSGEQYF
>-|TRBJ2-1|TRBV12-2
CASRVRLAGGPSYNEQFF
>-|TRBJ2-7|TRBV20-1
CSARQTGGGGWRGYEQYF
>-|TRBJ1-5|TRBV20-1
CSARRGRDSNQPQHF
>-|TRBJ2-3|TRBV7-2
CASSFLSGGGDTQYF
>TRBD2|TRBJ2-1|TRBV20-1
CSARDLLPGLQYNEQFF
>-|TRBJ2-7|TRBV7-8
CASSLGQRHEQYF
>-|TRBJ1-4|TRBV11-2
CASSLEDRTNEKLFF
>-|TRBJ2-1|TRBV21-1
CASSPGTAYNEQFF
>-|TRBJ2-1|TRBV19
CASSATRAYNEQFF
>-|TRBJ1-1|TRBV12-5
CASGLNTEAFF
>-|TRBJ1-1|TRBV5-1
CASRVSVNTEAFF
>-|TRBJ2-1|TRBV2
CASLDIVGYNEQFF
>-|TRBJ2-1|TRBV2
CASSDPGRLAYNEQFF
>-|TRBJ1-1|TRBV20-1
CSARDRQGTEAFF
>TRBD2|TRBJ2-7|TRBV20-1
CSATQLAGPYEQYF
>-|TRBJ2-5|TRBV12-3/TRBV12-4
CASSLARDTQETQYF
>-|TRBJ2-2|TRBV6-2/TRBV6-3
CASSYGQGSSNTGELFF
>-|TRBJ1-4|TRBV12-3/TRBV12-4
CASSPSEPNEKLFF
>-|TRBJ2-3|TRBV18
CASSPRLAEDTQYF
>TRBD1|TRBJ2-7|TRBV5-1
CASTSGTAAYEQYF
>-|TRBJ1-1|TRBV6-5
CASSFYTNTEAFF
>-|TRBJ2-1|TRBV7-6
CASSLVAGARASGYNEQFF
>TRBD1|TRBJ2-7|TRBV6-2/TRBV6-3
CASSPTSRQGNGAREQYF
>-|TRBJ2-3|TRBV2
CASSEDRGTDTQYF
>TRBD1|TRBJ2-7|TRBV5-1
CASSITGTGGHYEQYF
>TRBD1|TRBJ1-4|TRBV11-2
CASSPWTGAFATNEKLFF
>TRBD2|TRBJ2-7|TRBV20-1
CSALRAGTYEQYF
>-|TRBJ1-1|TRBV25-1
CASSDPGQQNTEAFF
>-|TRBJ1-5|TRBV12-3/TRBV12-4
CASSRRRQTDLRINQPQHF
>-|TRBJ1-5|TRBV7-9
CASSLASGRRSNNQPQHF
>-|TRBJ2-2|TRBV11-2
CASSFQGDSGRGELFF
>-|TRBJ1-5|TRBV2
CASSEAGRQPQHF
>-|TRBJ2-7|TRBV7-8
CASSLAGSRASEQYF
>TRBD1|TRBJ1-1|TRBV20-1
CSASPGQRVTEAFF
>TRBD2|TRBJ2-1|TRBV7-9
CASSLAPLAGDQNEQFF
>-|TRBJ2-3|TRBV29-1
CSVEDPLDFQGGDTQYF
>-|TRBJ2-1|TRBV6-5
CASSMGGPYNEQFF
>-|TRBJ1-2|TRBV12-3/TRBV12-4
CASRENYGYTF
>TRBD2|TRBJ2-5|TRBV20-1
CSAFRLAGRQETQYF
>-|TRBJ2-3|TRBV19
CASSTYTDTQYF
>-|TRBJ1-1|TRBV6-5
CASSYSAQAYMNTEAFF
>-|TRBJ1-6|TRBV14
CASSLLNSRSPLHF
>-|TRBJ2-2|TRBV20-1
CSARSYTGELFF